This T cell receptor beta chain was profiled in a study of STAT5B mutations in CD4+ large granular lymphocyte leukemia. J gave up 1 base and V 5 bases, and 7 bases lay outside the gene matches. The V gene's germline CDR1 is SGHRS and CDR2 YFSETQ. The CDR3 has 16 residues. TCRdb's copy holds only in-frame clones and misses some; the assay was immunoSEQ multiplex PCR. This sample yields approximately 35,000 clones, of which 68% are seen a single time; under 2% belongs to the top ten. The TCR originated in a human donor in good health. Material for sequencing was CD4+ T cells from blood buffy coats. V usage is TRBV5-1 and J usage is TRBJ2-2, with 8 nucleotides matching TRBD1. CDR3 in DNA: TGCGCCAGCAGTGACCAAGGGACAGGGAACACCGGGGAGCTGTTTTTT. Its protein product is CASSDQGTGNTGELFF.